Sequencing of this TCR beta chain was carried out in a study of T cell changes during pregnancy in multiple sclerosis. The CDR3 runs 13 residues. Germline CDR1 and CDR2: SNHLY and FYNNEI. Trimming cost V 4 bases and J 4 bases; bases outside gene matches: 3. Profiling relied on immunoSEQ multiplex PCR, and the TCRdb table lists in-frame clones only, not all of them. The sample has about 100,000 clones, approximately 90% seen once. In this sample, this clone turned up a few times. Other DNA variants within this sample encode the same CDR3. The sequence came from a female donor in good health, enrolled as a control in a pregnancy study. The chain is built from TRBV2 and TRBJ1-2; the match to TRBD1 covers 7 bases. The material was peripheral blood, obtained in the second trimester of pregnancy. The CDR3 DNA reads TGTGCCAGCAGTGGAGACAGGGCCTATGGCTACACCTTC. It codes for CASSGDRAYGYTF.